Listed here are 17 T cell receptor beta chains from one sample, sequenced in a study of T cell responses to AZD1222 COVID-19 vaccine. TCRdb's table, derived via immunoSEQ multiplex PCR, lists solely in-frame clones and lacks some. The data contain 90,000 to 140,000 clones, around nine tenths of them singletons. The sequencing used peripheral blood, collected on day 0 of AZD1222 vaccination. The receptors originated from an adult in good health.

This chain joins TRBV6-5 and TRBJ1-5; weak D call: TRBD1 (5 bases). The CDR3 has 14 amino acids. The germline V gene has CDR1 MNHEY and CDR2 SVGAGI. V lost 6 bases and J lost 0, with 9 bases in between. Here the CDR3 DNA reads TGTGCCAGCAGCCCGGGGGATAGCAATCAGCCCCAGCATTTT. It yields the protein CASSPGDSNQPQHF.

This clone appeared many times. The chain couples TRBV28 to TRBJ2-2; tentatively, D is TRBD2 (5 bases). V lost 4 bases and J lost 3, with 12 bases in between. CDR1 and CDR2 (germline): MDHEN, SYDVKM. The CDR3 covers 15 residues. In DNA, the CDR3 is TGTGCCAGCAGTTCTCCGGGGTGGGACACCGGGGAGCTGTTTTTT. It is translated as CASSSPGWDTGELFF.

The CDR3 loop reads CASRQYGTGGLINQPQHF. In nucleotides, the CDR3 is TGTGCCAGTAGACAATACGGGACAGGGGGCCTTATCAATCAGCCCCAGCATTTT. The chain employs TRBV19 and TRBJ1-5; 12 positions match TRBD1. The CDR3 is 18 residues long. CDR1 LNHDA and CDR2 SQIVND come from the germline V gene (reference sequence). V shed 6 bases, J shed 3 bases, and the junction held 12 bases outside the gene matches.

The CDR3 reads CASSVALANEQYF. Here the CDR3 DNA reads TGTGCCAGCAGCGTAGCTCTAGCGAACGAGCAGTACTTC. V gene TRBV9 combines with J gene TRBJ2-7; D is perhaps TRBD2 (6 bases). The length of the CDR3 is 13 residues. Germline assignment: CDR1 SGDLS and CDR2 YYNGEE. V was trimmed by 0 bases and J by 5 bases, leaving 9 bases between them.

The gene calls are TRBV10-3 and TRBJ1-1; D is unclear. CDR1 is ENHRY and CDR2 is SYGVKD in the germline V gene. The CDR3 loop spans 13 amino acids. V shed 5 bases and J shed 5 bases, with 12 bases lying between them. The CDR3 DNA is TGTGCCATCAGTAAAGCCCGGGAGACTGAAGCTTTCTTT. Encoded protein: CAISKARETEAFF.

This clone was picked up one time. The chain carries TRBV18 and TRBJ1-4, with 8 bases lining up with TRBD1. V was pared by 3 bases and J by 7 bases, with 7 bases of the junction left unmatched. Per the germline V gene, CDR1 is KGHSH and CDR2 is LQKENI. This CDR3 contains 15 residues. The CDR3 coding sequence is TGTGCCAGCTCACCCGACAGGGGAAGGAGTGAAAAACTGTTTTTT. It encodes CASSPDRGRSEKLFF.

The V gene is TRBV3-1 (or the pseudogene TRBV3-2), the J gene TRBJ1-2; tentative D call: TRBD1 (5 bases). Germline CDR1 LGHDT, CDR2 YNNKEL (reference sequence). Trimming left V 4 bases short and J 4 bases short, with 22 bases between. The CDR3 extends over 17 amino acids. CDR3 sequence (DNA): TGTGCCAGCAGCCCCTGGAGGGGAGTCCTATCACGCTATGGCTACACCTTC. It encodes CASSPWRGVLSRYGYTF.

This clone was seen only a few times. Other DNA sequences within the sample encode an identical CDR3. The CDR3 here is CASSQDGNQPQHF. The CDR3 coding sequence is TGCGCCAGCAGCCAAGATGGGAATCAGCCCCAGCATTTT. The gene calls are TRBV4-3 and TRBJ1-5; the D is unclear. The CDR3 covers 13 residues. Trimming left V 0 bases short and J 4 bases short, with 4 bases between. In germline, CDR1 is LGHNA, CDR2 YSLEER.

The chain has TRBV5-1 and TRBJ1-4; D may be TRBD1 (6 bases). Germline V lookup: CDR1 SGHRS, CDR2 YFSETQ. Trimming stripped 0 bases from V and 3 bases from J, with 9 bases between. The CDR3 extends over 15 amino acids. The CDR3, as DNA: TGCGCCAGCAGCTTGGTGGCAGGGGCTAATGAAAAACTGTTTTTT. Its protein product is CASSLVAGANEKLFF.

This chain uses TRBV7-3 with TRBJ2-1; 7 nucleotides align to TRBD2. The V segment lost 5 bases and the J segment 2 bases; nucleotides outside the gene matches: 9. The CDR3 loop spans 16 amino acids. Germline lookup yields CDR1 SGHTA and CDR2 FQGTGA. The CDR3 DNA reads as TGTGCCAGCAGCCTCTCCGGGACTACACCCTACAATGAGCAGTTCTTC. It yields the protein CASSLSGTTPYNEQFF.

The V gene is TRBV2, the J gene TRBJ2-5; D is undetermined. The CDR3 totals 11 residues. Germline assignment: CDR1 SNHLY and CDR2 FYNNEI. V was clipped by 6 bases and J by 5 bases, with 7 bases between them. CDR3 sequence: CASSVGETQYF. For the CDR3, the DNA is TGTGCCAGCAGCGTGGGGGAGACCCAGTACTTC.

V is TRBV14 and J is TRBJ2-7; D is unresolved. Trimming left V 0 bases short and J 0 bases short, with 9 bases between. The germline gives CDR1 SGHDN, CDR2 FVKESK. The CDR3 spans 15 residues. The CDR3 sequence: CASSQDLPRSYEQYF. The CDR3 DNA reads TGTGCCAGCAGCCAAGATTTGCCCCGCTCCTACGAGCAGTACTTC.

The chain recombines TRBV18 with TRBJ1-6, with D perhaps TRBD1 (6 bases). The CDR3 runs to 15 residues. Looked up from germline, CDR1 is KGHSH and CDR2 is LQKENI. Trimming left V 3 bases short and J 9 bases short, with 15 bases between. CDR3 bases: TGTGCCAGCTCACCTAGACAGGCCGAGAGTTCACCCCTCCACTTT. Residues: CASSPRQAESSPLHF.

The chain is built from TRBV6-1 and TRBJ2-5; possible D gene TRBD2, 5 bases. Trimming pared 2 bases from V and 5 bases from J, leaving 18 bases between. The CDR3 sequence is 16 residues long. Germline V gene lookup returns CDR1 MNHNS and CDR2 SASEGT. The CDR3 protein is CASSETRSAWRETQYF. Written as DNA, the CDR3 is TGTGCCAGCAGTGAAACCCGTAGTGCCTGGAGGGAGACCCAGTACTTC.

This chain uses TRBV13 with TRBJ2-5; either TRBD1 or TRBD2 may supply D (6 bases each). Looked up from germline, CDR1 is PRHDT and CDR2 is FYEKMQ (reference sequence). Between the trimmed V and J ends, which lost 3 bases and 2 bases, there was a span of 10 bases. There are 14 residues in the CDR3. CDR3 nucleotides: TGTGCCAGCAGCTTTTGGAGGGGGCAAGAGACCCAGTACTTC. It is translated as CASSFWRGQETQYF.

The CDR3 loop reads CASSRTGYEQYF. The CDR3 coding sequence is TGTGCCAGCAGTCGGACAGGCTACGAGCAGTACTTC. The chain joins TRBV28 to TRBJ2-7; the match to TRBD1 covers 7 bases. Germline V gives CDR1 MDHEN, CDR2 SYDVKM. This CDR3 is 12 amino acids long. V was pared by 5 bases and J by 3 bases, with 1 base of the junction left unmatched.

This clone was picked up one time. The V gene is TRBV7-9, the J gene TRBJ1-2, with D uncertain. Germline assignment: CDR1 SEHNR and CDR2 FQNEAQ (reference sequence). The CDR3 runs to 15 residues. Between the trimmed V and J ends, which lost 1 base and 3 bases, there was a span of 12 bases. CDR3 bases: TGTGCCAGCAGCTTAGTTGCGCCTATTCACTATGGCTACACCTTC. Protein product: CASSLVAPIHYGYTF. Using reference TRBV7-9 and TRBJ1-2 for the parts outside the CDR3, the full variable domain is DTGVSQNPRHKITKRGQNVTFRCDPISEHNRLYWYRQTLGQGPEFLTYFQNEAQLEKSRLLSDRFSAERPKGSFSTLEIQRTEQGDSAMYLCASSLVAPIHYGYTFGSGTRLTVV.